Listed here are 18 T cell receptor beta chains from one sample, sequenced in a study of T cell responses to AZD1222 COVID-19 vaccine. Sequencing used immunoSEQ multiplex PCR; TCRdb keeps in-frame clones, though not all of them. The sample shows roughly 180,000 clones, 80% to 95% of them seen only once. The source material was peripheral blood, sampled 28 days after the second AZD1222 dose. The receptor set was obtained from an adult who received the AZD1222 COVID-19 vaccine.

The genes are TRBV6-5 and TRBJ1-2; D is uncertain. Looked up from germline, CDR1 is MNHEY and CDR2 is SVGAGI. V gave up 6 bases and J gave up 4 bases, with 12 bases separating them. The CDR3 is 13 residues long. The CDR3 region is CASSAEQFYGYTF. In DNA, the CDR3 is TGTGCCAGCAGCGCGGAGCAGTTCTATGGCTACACCTTC.

The chain employs TRBV2 and TRBJ1-5; TRBD1 might be the D (5 bases). Trimming shortened V by 7 bases and J by 0 bases, and 22 bases separated the two germline ends. Per germline, CDR1 SNHLY and CDR2 FYNNEI. The CDR3 loop spans 18 amino acids. CDR3 in amino acids: CASTADIPEAYSNQPQHF. The CDR3 nucleotides are TGTGCCAGCACCGCGGACATTCCGGAGGCCTATAGCAATCAGCCCCAGCATTTT.

This chain joins TRBV6-5 and TRBJ1-5; possibly TRBD1 for D (6 bases). Germline V gene data show CDR1 as MNHEY and CDR2 as SVGAGI. This CDR3 contains 15 residues. Trimming left V 0 bases short and J 6 bases short, with 12 bases between. The CDR3 sequence is CASSYSRQVLQPQHF. In DNA, the CDR3 is TGTGCCAGCAGTTACTCGAGACAGGTACTTCAGCCCCAGCATTTT.

This clone was observed a handful of times. The genes are TRBV19 and TRBJ2-1; D is possibly TRBD2 (5 bases). V was clipped by 3 bases and J by 6 bases, with 9 bases between them. CDR1 LNHDA and CDR2 SQIVND come from the germline V gene (reference sequence). The CDR3 runs to 13 residues. The CDR3, as DNA: TGTGCCAGTAGTATTACGGCGGGCAATGAGCAGTTCTTC. Translation gives CASSITAGNEQFF.

This chain links TRBV7-3 with TRBJ2-2, with D tentatively TRBD1 or TRBD2 (5 bases each). The germline V gene encodes CDR1 SGHTA and CDR2 FQGTGA. The CDR3 totals 15 residues. Trimming left V 3 bases short and J 1 base short, with 9 bases between. CDR3 nucleotide sequence: TGTGCCAGCAGCTTGCTGGGGGTGAACACCGGGGAGCTGTTTTTT. Its translation: CASSLLGVNTGELFF.

The chain combines TRBV4-3 with TRBJ1-2, with TRBD1 matching over 7 bases. The CDR3 has 15 amino acids. V shed 1 base and J 2 bases; nucleotides not matched to a gene: 4. Germline V gene data show CDR1 as LGHNA and CDR2 as YSLEER. In DNA, the CDR3 is TGCGCCAGCAGCCAAGGGACAGGCCTGAACTATGGCTACACCTTC. Encoded protein: CASSQGTGLNYGYTF.

The chain combines TRBV19 with TRBJ1-5; D gene ambiguous. CDR3 size: 14 residues. Germline V gene lookup returns CDR1 LNHDA and CDR2 SQIVND (reference sequence). Trimming pared 1 base from V and 5 bases from J, leaving 9 bases between. This CDR3 is CASSIAGRDQPQHF. CDR3 DNA: TGTGCCAGTAGTATAGCCGGGCGGGATCAGCCCCAGCATTTT.

This clone was detected only once. This rearrangement joins TRBV29-1 to TRBJ1-5; a possible D gene is TRBD1 (6 bases). V lost 3 bases, J lost 3 bases, and 9 bases lay in between. CDR3 length equals 13 residues. The germline CDR1 and CDR2 sequences are SQVTM and ANQGSEA. CDR3 protein: CSVEGHLNQPQHF. The CDR3 nucleotides are TGCAGCGTTGAGGGACACCTCAATCAGCCCCAGCATTTT.

This chain connects TRBV30 to TRBJ2-6, with D maybe TRBD2 (6 bases). Trimming removed 6 bases at V and 0 bases at J, with 18 bases between. From germline, CDR1 is GTSNPN and CDR2 SVGIG (reference sequence). This CDR3 region has 17 residues. CDR3 protein: CACRGREMSSGANVLTF. The CDR3 DNA is TGTGCCTGCCGGGGTCGGGAGATGAGCTCTGGGGCCAACGTCCTGACTTTC.

This clone was picked up a small number of times. This chain links TRBV30 with TRBJ2-2; possible D gene TRBD2, 5 bases. Trimming took 2 bases from V and 1 from J, leaving 8 bases between them. Germline CDR1 GTSNPN, CDR2 SVGIG (reference sequence). CDR3 size: 14 residues. The DNA for the CDR3 is TGTGCCTGGAGTAAGAGCGGGAACACCGGGGAGCTGTTTTTT. Its protein product is CAWSKSGNTGELFF.

This clone was detected only once. V usage is TRBV7-2 and J usage is TRBJ2-3, with 10 nucleotides matching TRBD2. In germline, CDR1 is SGHTA, CDR2 FQGNSA. The CDR3 has 17 residues. J was trimmed by 5 bases and V by 2 bases; bases with no gene match: 10. The CDR3 coding sequence is TGTGCCAGCAGCTTATATAGAGCGGGGGGGAAGATAGATACGCAGTATTTT. Its translation: CASSLYRAGGKIDTQYF.

The J gene is TRBJ1-5, the V gene TRBV10-3; 9 nucleotides agree with TRBD1. CDR1 is ENHRY, CDR2 SYGVKD, per germline. The CDR3 length is 15 residues. The junction had 5 bases not matched to a gene; V was cut back by 6 bases and J by 2 bases. CDR3: CAISRDRVGNQPQHF. Here the CDR3 DNA reads TGTGCCATCAGCCGGGACAGGGTTGGCAATCAGCCCCAGCATTTT.

The gene calls are TRBV4-3 and TRBJ1-6, with D hard to call. V shed 0 bases and J shed 2 bases, with 11 bases lying between them. The CDR3 is 17 residues long. CDR1 is LGHNA, CDR2 YSLEER, per germline. Here the CDR3 DNA reads TGCGCCAGCAGCCAAGATAGGAGGGTAACCTATAATTCACCCCTCCACTTT. It translates to CASSQDRRVTYNSPLHF.

The chain couples TRBV10-3 to TRBJ1-2, with 9 bases fitting TRBD1. The V segment lost 6 bases and the J segment 6 bases; nucleotides outside the gene matches: 8. Germline assignment: CDR1 ENHRY and CDR2 SYGVKD. The CDR3 is 14 residues long. CDR3 loop: CAISDGTGSDGYTF. CDR3 sequence (DNA): TGTGCCATCAGCGATGGGACAGGGAGCGATGGCTACACCTTC.

This clone is a singleton in its sample. J is TRBJ2-3 and V is TRBV19, with TRBD2 as a possible D gene (6 bases). The V end was cut by 5 bases, the J end by 1 base, with 16 bases between. The CDR3 totals 16 residues. Germline CDR1 and CDR2: LNHDA and SQIVND (reference sequence). CDR3 sequence: CASSSPERVGTDTQYF. The CDR3 region has the DNA TGTGCCAGTAGTTCGCCGGAGCGGGTAGGCACAGATACGCAGTATTTT.

J is TRBJ2-7 and V is TRBV7-8; either TRBD1 or TRBD2 may fit D (5 bases each). The CDR3 consists of 14 residues. Germline V gives CDR1 SGHVS, CDR2 FQNEAQ. Between the trimmed V and J ends, which lost 1 base and 2 bases, there was a span of 9 bases. CDR3 region: CASSLGGRAYEQYF. For the CDR3, the DNA is TGTGCCAGCAGCTTAGGGGGACGGGCCTACGAGCAGTACTTC.

This sequence joins TRBV19 and TRBJ1-5, with D perhaps TRBD1 (5 bases). The germline gives CDR1 LNHDA, CDR2 SQIVND (reference sequence). The ends were cut back, 6 bases at V and 3 bases at J, with 12 bases in the middle. The CDR3 consists of 14 residues. The CDR3 reads CASRVGQLNQPQHF. The CDR3 nucleotides read TGTGCCAGTAGGGTCGGACAACTCAATCAGCCCCAGCATTTT.

The chain joins TRBV6-1 to TRBJ1-3; D gene uncertain. Trimming took 2 bases from V and 3 from J, leaving 14 bases between them. Germline-derived CDR1 and CDR2 are MNHNS and SASEGT. This CDR3 is built from 16 residues. CDR3 protein: CASSETSGVIGNTIYF. Written as DNA, the CDR3 is TGTGCCAGCAGTGAAACTAGCGGGGTCATTGGAAACACCATATATTTT.